This entry concerns a single T cell receptor (beta chain). Antigen unknown. This record belongs to a study of T cell responses to AZD1222 COVID-19 vaccine. The CDR3 covers 15 residues. Germline CDR1 reads LNHDA; CDR2 reads SQIVND (reference sequence). Between the trimmed V and J ends, which lost 5 bases and 2 bases, there was a span of 14 bases. TCRdb's copy holds only in-frame clones and misses some; the assay was immunoSEQ multiplex PCR. The sample holds some 81,000 clones; around nine tenths are singletons and the top ten take under 14%. Study results and limitations: When two AZD1222 doses had been given, Spike-specific TCR breadth and depth rose. It was only after the peak T cell response that any repertoires were sampled. Donors, mostly white British, included more females; clonal diversity was possibly underestimated.

The chain links TRBV19 to TRBJ2-3; D may be TRBD1 (6 bases). Sequenced here: peripheral blood, sampled 28 days after the second AZD1222 dose. The TCR comes from an adult who received the AZD1222 COVID-19 vaccine. The CDR3 sequence: CASSASRDTTDTQYF. The CDR3 DNA sequence: TGTGCCAGTAGTGCATCTCGGGACACCACAGATACGCAGTATTTT.